Below are 30 T cell receptor beta chains sequenced from a single sample in a study of T-cell reconstitution after alpha-beta-depleted transplantation in children. A TCRbeta library incorporating unique molecular identifiers was prepared. TCRdb used MiXCR to reprocess the PCR reads, holding one entry per CDR3 protein. Of approximately 97,000 distinct CDR3 sequences in the sample, about 6% were seen once. Sequencing was performed on PBMCs, mostly from graft donor cells, taken 60 days after TCRalphabeta/CD19-depleted stem cell transplant. The receptors shown here come from a female patient between 2 and 15 years old who had a stem cell transplant for Fanconi anemia, so the T cells may come from the graft donor.

This clonotype was seen a handful of times. This chain links TRBV6-2 or TRBV6-3 with TRBJ2-4; 10 bases align to TRBD2. The J segment lost 3 bases and the V segment lost 4 bases, leaving 12 bases of the junction unmatched. This CDR3 is 18 amino acids long. Germline V gene sequence: CDR1 MNHEY, CDR2 SVGEGT. The CDR3 DNA follows: TGTGCCAGCAGTTTGAGGACTAGCGGTCCCTCCTTCAAAAACATTCAGTACTTC. Its protein product is CASSLRTSGPSFKNIQYF.

This clonotype showed up many times. The V and J genes are TRBV7-8 and TRBJ2-1; D possibly corresponds to TRBD2 (5 bases). V lost 1 base and J 8 bases, leaving 9 bases between the germline ends. The CDR3 is made up of 13 amino acids. Germline CDR1 is SGHVS and CDR2 is FQNEAQ. The CDR3 DNA reads TGTGCCAGCAGCTTAGTCCTAGCCCATGAGCAGTTCTTC. Translation gives CASSLVLAHEQFF. The variable domain in full, with the rest retrieved from reference TRBV7-8 and TRBJ2-1, is GAGVSQSPRYKVAKRGQDVALRCDPISGHVSLFWYQQALGQGPEFLTYFQNEAQLDKSGLPSDRFFAERPEGSVSTLKIQRTQQEDSAVYLCASSLVLAHEQFFGPGTRLTVL.

This clonotype showed up just a few times. This rearrangement joins TRBV7-8 to TRBJ1-1; D possibly corresponds to TRBD1 (6 bases). V was cut by 3 bases and J by 4 bases, with 12 bases left in between. The CDR3 runs to 14 residues. Germline V gene sequence: CDR1 SGHVS, CDR2 FQNEAQ. The CDR3 reads CASSFSQGPTEAFF. The CDR3 DNA reads TGTGCCAGCAGCTTCAGTCAGGGGCCCACTGAAGCTTTCTTT.

This clonotype was observed a few times. J is TRBJ1-2 and V is TRBV6-1, with 8 bases aligning to TRBD1. V shed 5 bases, J shed 4 bases, and the junction held 15 bases outside the gene matches. The CDR3 is 17 residues long. CDR1 is MNHNS, CDR2 SASEGT, per germline. The CDR3 nucleotides read TGTGCCAGCAGTCCAGGACAGGGCATGGGAAGCAGCTATGGCTACACCTTC. The encoded protein is CASSPGQGMGSSYGYTF.

The sample holds many counts of this clonotype. This rearrangement joins TRBV7-2 to TRBJ2-1; TRBD2 aligns across 12 bases. V shed 4 bases, J shed 5 bases, and the junction held 12 bases outside the gene matches. The CDR3 is 18 amino acids. Per germline, CDR1 SGHTA and CDR2 FQGNSA. CDR3 amino acids: CASSYPMGASGRDNEQFF. CDR3 DNA: TGTGCCAGCAGCTATCCCATGGGGGCTAGCGGGAGGGACAATGAGCAGTTCTTC.

This clonotype has a count of ten or more. This chain links TRBV27 with TRBJ2-7, with TRBD2 as a possible D gene (6 bases). Germline CDR1 MNHEY, CDR2 SMNVEV (reference sequence). This CDR3 spans 16 amino acids. V lost 5 bases and J lost 0, with 17 bases in between. The CDR3 protein is CASSLSGLDSSYEQYF. The DNA for the CDR3 is TGTGCCAGCAGTCTAAGCGGGTTAGACAGCTCCTACGAGCAGTACTTC.

At least ten counts were recorded for this clonotype. The V gene is TRBV2, the J gene TRBJ2-1; D tentatively reads TRBD1 or TRBD2 (5 bases each). V gave up 4 bases and J gave up 4 bases, with 11 bases separating them. CDR1 and CDR2 (germline): SNHLY, FYNNEI. The CDR3 covers 14 residues. CDR3 nucleotide sequence: TGTGCCAGCAGTGTTACGGGGCGGTACAATGAGCAGTTCTTC. Its translation is CASSVTGRYNEQFF.

At least ten counts were recorded for this clonotype. The chain combines TRBV29-1 with TRBJ2-3; D is perhaps TRBD2 (6 bases). V dropped 5 bases and J dropped 2 bases, with 20 bases sitting between them. CDR3 length: 16 amino acids. Germline loops: CDR1 SQVTM, CDR2 ANQGSEA. The CDR3 here is CSVTTGTFLPTDTQYF. The CDR3 DNA sequence: TGCAGCGTTACTACCGGGACTTTCCTCCCCACAGATACGCAGTATTTT.

There are many counts of this clonotype. The chain employs TRBV5-1 and TRBJ1-5, with TRBD1 as a possible D gene (6 bases). The CDR3 totals 14 residues. Trimming took off 5 bases at V and 7 bases at J, with 16 bases between the two ends. In germline, CDR1 is SGHRS, CDR2 YFSETQ. CDR3 sequence reads: CASSRGGEGQPQHF. For the CDR3, the DNA is TGCGCCAGCAGTCGAGGGGGAGAGGGGCAGCCCCAGCATTTT.

In its sample, this clonotype was seen many times. The rearrangement links TRBV7-6 to TRBJ2-3, with D possibly being TRBD2 (5 bases). The CDR3 has 16 amino acids. Germline V gives CDR1 SGHVS, CDR2 FNYEAQ. V gave up 2 bases and J gave up 1 base, with 13 bases separating them. The CDR3 DNA follows: TGTGCCAGCAGCTTATCCGGACTGACGGGCACAGATACGCAGTATTTT. As protein: CASSLSGLTGTDTQYF.

Ten or more counts support this clonotype. The chain combines TRBV12-3 or TRBV12-4 with TRBJ2-7; 12 nucleotides match TRBD2. This CDR3 has 15 amino acids. V trimming: 6 bases; J trimming: 3 bases; junction bases outside the gene matches: 6. CDR3 coding DNA: TGTGCCAGCAGGCCTAGCGGGAGGGCCTTCTACGAGCAGTACTTC. Residues: CASRPSGRAFYEQYF.

This clonotype showed up many times. The V and J genes are TRBV28 and TRBJ2-4, with D possibly TRBD2 on 5 matching bases. CDR3 length: 13 residues. V was cut by 3 bases and J by 6 bases, with 9 bases left in between. CDR1 MDHEN and CDR2 SYDVKM come from the germline V gene. The DNA of the CDR3 is TGTGCCAGCAGTTTCGGGGAAGGAAACATTCAGTACTTC. Amino acid sequence: CASSFGEGNIQYF.

This clonotype was observed at least ten times. The rearrangement uses TRBV7-8 and TRBJ2-7; TRBD2 agrees at 16 bases. V was clipped by 6 bases and J by 2 bases; unmatched bases: 10. This CDR3 comprises 18 residues. CDR1 and CDR2 from the germline V gene are SGHVS and FQNEAQ. The CDR3 sequence is CASRLSGTSGRVTYEQYF. CDR3 nucleotide sequence: TGTGCCAGCAGATTATCCGGGACTAGCGGGAGGGTAACCTACGAGCAGTACTTC.

The sample holds a few counts of this clonotype. The rearrangement links TRBV19 to TRBJ1-1, with a tentative D call TRBD1 (5 bases). Germline CDR1 and CDR2: LNHDA and SQIVND (reference sequence). V gave up 6 bases and J gave up 1 base, with 12 bases separating them. The CDR3 extends over 14 amino acids. The CDR3 loop is CASSTGGENTEAFF. The CDR3 DNA is TGTGCCAGTAGCACCGGGGGGGAGAACACTGAAGCTTTCTTT.

There are many counts of this clonotype. The chain combines TRBV20-1 with TRBJ2-3, with 15 nucleotides matching TRBD2. The V segment lost 5 bases and the J segment 7 bases; nucleotides outside the gene matches: 7. The germline CDR1 and CDR2 sequences are DFQATT and SNEGSKA (reference sequence). The CDR3 length is 15 residues. CDR3 amino acids: CSAGGGLAGGNTQYF. The CDR3 region has the DNA TGCAGTGCTGGCGGGGGACTAGCGGGAGGAAATACGCAGTATTTT.

This clonotype occurred many times. The genes are TRBV27 and TRBJ2-1, with D unclear. The CDR3 consists of 13 residues. Germline V gives CDR1 MNHEY, CDR2 SMNVEV (reference sequence). The V and J ends lost 5 bases and 4 bases respectively, with 9 bases between them. The CDR3 DNA follows: TGTGCCAGCAGTCCAATCACTTACAATGAGCAGTTCTTC. As protein: CASSPITYNEQFF.

This clonotype showed up many times. The rearrangement uses TRBV29-1 and TRBJ1-2; the D is unclear. Trimming took 4 bases from V and 6 from J, leaving 6 bases between them. The germline gives CDR1 SQVTM, CDR2 ANQGSEA. The CDR3 covers 10 residues. This CDR3 reads CSVGWDGYTF. As DNA, the CDR3 is TGCAGCGTTGGCTGGGATGGCTACACCTTC. The full variable domain, in which reference TRBV29-1 and TRBJ1-2 provide the parts outside the CDR3, is SAVISQKPSRDICQRGTSLTIQCQVDSQVTMMFWYRQQPGQSLTLIATANQGSEATYESGFVIDKFPISRPNLTFSTLTVSNMSPEDSSIYLCSVGWDGYTFGSGTRLTVV.

This clonotype has at least ten counts. The V gene is TRBV12-3 or TRBV12-4, the J gene TRBJ2-7; tentatively, D is TRBD1 (6 bases). The length of the CDR3 is 16 residues. V was cut by 1 base and J by 2 bases, with 15 bases left in between. The CDR3 DNA reads TGTGCCAGCAGTTTAGTCCTGGCGGACAGCCCCTACGAGCAGTACTTC. This encodes CASSLVLADSPYEQYF.

This clonotype was seen many times. CDR3 in DNA: TGTGCCAGCTTGACGGACGGAGAGACCCAGTACTTC. Amino acid sequence: CASLTDGETQYF. The chain has TRBV12-3 or TRBV12-4 and TRBJ2-5; the D is unclear. Trimming stripped 8 bases from V and 4 bases from J, with 11 bases between. The CDR3 covers 12 residues.

In this sample, this clonotype turned up a few times. The chain couples TRBV3-1 to TRBJ2-7, with 11 nucleotides matching TRBD2. Germline-derived CDR1 and CDR2 are LGHDT and YNNKEL (reference sequence). The CDR3 extends over 14 amino acids. Losses at the gene ends were 2 bases for V and 3 bases for J; bases not matched to a gene: 0. CDR3 sequence: CASSQLAGGYEQYF. The CDR3 DNA reads TGTGCCAGCAGCCAACTAGCGGGGGGCTACGAGCAGTACTTC.

This clonotype was counted ten times or more. V is TRBV6-4 and J is TRBJ2-2, with D hard to call. The CDR3 consists of 14 residues. Germline-derived CDR1 and CDR2 are MRHNA and SNTAGT. Trimming left V 1 base short and J 4 bases short, with 7 bases between. The DNA of the CDR3 is TGTGCCAGCAGTGACTTAGGTTTCACCGGGGAGCTGTTTTTT. As protein: CASSDLGFTGELFF.

The V gene is TRBV24-1, the J gene TRBJ2-3; 8 bases map to TRBD2. Germline V CDR1 and CDR2: KGHDR, SFDVKD. CDR3 length equals 16 residues. V shed 3 bases and J 2 bases; nucleotides not matched to a gene: 6. CDR3 protein: CATSDPGLALTDTQYF. The CDR3 DNA reads TGTGCCACCAGTGATCCCGGACTAGCCCTCACAGATACGCAGTATTTT.

This clonotype was observed a handful of times. The rearrangement joins TRBV15 to TRBJ2-1; D is possibly TRBD1 or TRBD2 (5 bases each). The germline CDR1 and CDR2 sequences are LNHNV and YYDKDF (reference sequence). The CDR3 contains 14 residues. Trimming took off 6 bases at V and 2 bases at J, with 11 bases between the two ends. The CDR3 nucleotides are TGTGCCACCAGTGTGGGGACCACCTACAATGAGCAGTTCTTC. This sequence encodes CATSVGTTYNEQFF.

The CDR3 here is CASSPPSGGEYF. The CDR3 DNA reads as TGTGCCAGCTCACCACCCTCGGGTGGGGAGTACTTC. V gene TRBV18 combines with J gene TRBJ2-7; D is ambiguous. The CDR3 totals 12 residues. Per the germline V gene, CDR1 is KGHSH and CDR2 is LQKENI. Trimming shortened V by 0 bases and J by 11 bases, and 11 bases separated the two germline ends.

The sample holds a few counts of this clonotype. This chain uses TRBV12-3 or TRBV12-4 with TRBJ1-4, with a weak D call TRBD1 (6 bases). This CDR3 spans 14 amino acids. V lost 1 base and J 8 bases, leaving 11 bases between the germline ends. The DNA for the CDR3 is TGTGCCAGCAGTTTAGGGGGGGCGCGGGAAAAACTGTTTTTT. Translated, it gives CASSLGGAREKLFF.

This clonotype was counted many times. The rearrangement uses TRBV5-5 and TRBJ1-2, with no clear D. Germline V gene lookup returns CDR1 SGHKS and CDR2 YYEKEE (reference sequence). This CDR3 region has 14 residues. V was shortened by 0 bases and J by 1 base, with 7 bases between the two germline ends. The CDR3 spells CASSLGTDNYGYTF. Written as DNA, the CDR3 is TGTGCCAGCAGCTTGGGGACCGATAACTATGGCTACACCTTC.

This clonotype was observed a few times. The chain recombines TRBV18 with TRBJ2-1, with 10 bases identical to TRBD2. Germline V gene lookup returns CDR1 KGHSH and CDR2 LQKENI. CDR3 length: 17 amino acids. V shed 0 bases and J 7 bases; nucleotides not matched to a gene: 9. CDR3 DNA sequence: TGTGCCAGCTCACCACCGCGGCTAGCGGGAGTAGGGAATGAGCAGTTCTTC. It codes for CASSPPRLAGVGNEQFF.

This clonotype was found many times. The chain couples TRBV28 to TRBJ2-3; D might be TRBD1 or TRBD2, each matching 5 bases. Trimming removed 2 bases at V and 6 bases at J, with 12 bases between. Germline CDR1 reads MDHEN; CDR2 reads SYDVKM. The CDR3 is 14 amino acids. In nucleotides, the CDR3 is TGTGCCAGCAGTTTAAGGCTAGGGGAGGATACGCAGTATTTT. Translating it yields CASSLRLGEDTQYF.

This clonotype was seen ten or more times. The J gene is TRBJ2-5, the V gene TRBV3-1; possible D gene TRBD1, 5 bases. The V and J ends lost 1 base and 2 bases respectively, with 17 bases between them. The CDR3 runs to 17 residues. CDR1 is LGHDT, CDR2 YNNKEL, per germline (reference sequence). Here the CDR3 reads CASSQGTRSSFQETQYF. The CDR3 bases are TGTGCCAGCAGCCAAGGGACAAGAAGCAGTTTTCAAGAGACCCAGTACTTC.

V and J are TRBV18 and TRBJ1-5; TRBD1 is a possible D gene (5 bases). The CDR3 has 13 amino acids. V lost 1 base to trimming and J lost 5 bases, with 6 bases between them. Germline loops: CDR1 KGHSH, CDR2 LQKENI. The CDR3 DNA sequence: TGTGCCAGCTCACCACAAGGGGATCAGCCCCAGCATTTT. This gives the protein CASSPQGDQPQHF.